These 20 T cell receptor beta chains originate from one sample sequenced in a study of blood T cell repertoires in COVID-19. Repertoires were generated with immunoSEQ multiplex PCR, while TCRdb's copy carries only in-frame clones and drops some. The sample has about 240,000 clones, roughly four fifths seen once; the top ten hold 3% to 4%. Source material: peripheral blood. The receptors originated from a young woman with acute or convalescent COVID-19.

The chain is built from TRBV2 and TRBJ2-2, with 10 bases aligning to TRBD2. The CDR3 runs 16 residues. The germline CDR1 and CDR2 sequences are SNHLY and FYNNEI. V was pared by 10 bases and J by 5 bases, with 13 bases of the junction left unmatched. As DNA, the CDR3 is TGTGCCACCAACCCTGGGGCTAGCGGGGGAACCGGGGAGCTGTTTTTT. Amino acid sequence: CATNPGASGGTGELFF. Looking up the rest from reference TRBV2 and TRBJ2-2 gives the full variable domain: EPEVTQTPSHQVTQMGQEVILRCVPISNHLYFYWYRQILGQKVEFLVSFYNNEISEKSEIFDDQFSVERPDGSNFTLKIRSTKLEDSAMYFCATNPGASGGTGELFFGEGSRLTVL.

The J gene is TRBJ2-3, the V gene TRBV10-3, with 14 bases matching TRBD2. CDR3 length equals 15 residues. With V trimmed by 4 bases and J by 5 bases, 2 bases remained unmatched. The germline V gene has CDR1 ENHRY and CDR2 SYGVKD. The CDR3 DNA is TGTGCCATCAGTGCCGGACTAGCGGGAGGAGATACGCAGTATTTT. Protein: CAISAGLAGGDTQYF.

The J gene is TRBJ2-1, the V gene TRBV6-1, with 10 bases that match TRBD1. Germline V gene lookup returns CDR1 MNHNS and CDR2 SASEGT. This CDR3 has 18 amino acids. The V and J ends lost 1 base and 3 bases, in that order; junction bases with no gene match: 9. This chain's CDR3 is CASSEDGQGGVLYNEQFF. CDR3 DNA: TGTGCCAGCAGTGAAGATGGACAGGGGGGGGTGCTCTACAATGAGCAGTTCTTC.

The V call is TRBV27, the J call TRBJ2-7; 11 bases are shared with TRBD2. The V and J ends lost 10 bases and 3 bases, in that order; junction bases with no gene match: 11. The CDR3 has 15 residues. CDR1 and CDR2 (germline): MNHEY, SMNVEV (reference sequence). CDR3 region: CATRPHSGRVYEQYF. The CDR3 DNA reads TGTGCCACCCGACCGCATAGCGGGAGGGTCTACGAGCAGTACTTC.

The gene calls are TRBV6-2 or TRBV6-3 and TRBJ2-3, with 7 bases aligning to TRBD2. The germline V gene encodes CDR1 MNHEY and CDR2 SVGEGT. This CDR3 contains 14 residues. V shed 4 bases and J 9 bases; nucleotides not matched to a gene: 10. The CDR3 DNA follows: TGTGCCAGCAGTTTGAGCGAGCCGGGAGGAACGCAGTATTTT. This gives the protein CASSLSEPGGTQYF.

This chain links TRBV5-4 with TRBJ2-1, with 8 bases identical to TRBD2. The CDR3 runs to 15 residues. Germline trimming cut 6 bases from V and 1 base from J; bases unmatched to any gene: 6. The germline gives CDR1 SGHNT, CDR2 YYREEE (reference sequence). The CDR3 reads CASNDGRASYNEQFF. DNA of the CDR3: TGTGCCAGCAACGACGGGAGGGCGTCCTACAATGAGCAGTTCTTC. The full variable domain, its missing parts supplied by reference TRBV5-4 and TRBJ2-1, is ETGVTQSPTHLIKTRGQQVTLRCSSQSGHNTVSWYQQALGQGPQFIFQYYREEENGRGNFPPRFSGLQFPNYSSELNVNALELDDSALYLCASNDGRASYNEQFFGPGTRLTVL.

This clone occurred a few times. The chain uses TRBV25-1 and TRBJ1-4; the match to TRBD1 covers 9 bases. With V trimmed by 4 bases and J by 12 bases, 15 bases remained unmatched. This CDR3 is 16 amino acids long. Germline values: CDR1 MGHDK, CDR2 SYGVNS. The DNA of the CDR3 is TGTGCCAGCAGTGGTGGACAGGGGAATGCCCGTCGGGAACTGTTTTTT. Its translation: CASSGGQGNARRELFF.

This clone occurred once. This chain joins TRBV6-5 and TRBJ2-1; 12 nucleotides align to TRBD2. Germline V gives CDR1 MNHEY, CDR2 SVGAGI. The CDR3 is made up of 15 amino acids. V lost 6 bases, J lost 8 bases, and 8 bases stayed unmatched. In DNA form, the CDR3 reads TGTGCCAGCAGGCCCCTAGCGGGAGGGCCAGATGAGCAGTTCTTC. Translating it yields CASRPLAGGPDEQFF.

The chain uses TRBV3-1 (or the pseudogene TRBV3-2) and TRBJ2-7; D remains unclear. Germline V gene lookup returns CDR1 LGHDT and CDR2 YNNKEL (reference sequence). Trimming removed 2 bases at V and 4 bases at J, with 18 bases between. CDR3 length: 16 residues. The CDR3 sequence: CASSQSLGRLHYEQYF. CDR3 coding DNA: TGTGCCAGCAGCCAAAGCCTGGGCAGGCTACATTACGAGCAGTACTTC.

The chain couples TRBV9 to TRBJ2-3, with 8 bases fitting TRBD1. The CDR3 runs to 18 residues. Germline values: CDR1 SGDLS, CDR2 YYNGEE. V lost 3 bases, J lost 3 bases, and 15 bases stayed unmatched. The CDR3, as DNA: TGTGCCAGCAGCGCCTCGACAGGGGTTTTAGGGGGGACAGATACGCAGTATTTT. It encodes CASSASTGVLGGTDTQYF.

This clone was recorded only once. The chain employs TRBV7-8 and TRBJ1-4; 7 nucleotides align to TRBD1. With 5 bases clipped from V and 4 bases from J, the junction kept 13 bases outside the gene matches. Germline V gene data show CDR1 as SGHVS and CDR2 as FQNEAQ. The CDR3 totals 17 residues. The CDR3 loop reads CASSQTGIGRGNEKLFF. As DNA, the CDR3 is TGTGCCAGCAGCCAGACAGGGATCGGGCGCGGTAATGAAAAACTGTTTTTT.

The rearrangement joins TRBV20-1 to TRBJ2-5; 12 bases fit TRBD2. V was pared by 3 bases and J by 7 bases, with 9 bases of the junction left unmatched. Germline CDR1 is DFQATT and CDR2 is SNEGSKA (reference sequence). The CDR3 runs to 15 residues. The CDR3 bases are TGCAGTGCTAGTGCGGGGACTAGCGGGTTGGGGACCCAGTACTTC. Its protein product is CSASAGTSGLGTQYF.

The J gene is TRBJ2-1, the V gene TRBV5-4; D is perhaps TRBD2 (6 bases). The CDR3 consists of 15 residues. CDR1 is SGHNT, CDR2 YYREEE, per germline (reference sequence). V lost 4 bases, J lost 3 bases, and 14 bases lay in between. The CDR3 DNA reads as TGTGCCAGCAGCCAACTGGGGGGACGCTACAATGAGCAGTTCTTC. It codes for CASSQLGGRYNEQFF.

The rearrangement links TRBV7-9 to TRBJ2-2; TRBD2 matches 8 bases. After removal of 7 bases from V and 2 bases from J, the junction contained 15 bases not matched to a gene. Germline assignment: CDR1 SEHNR and CDR2 FQNEAQ (reference sequence). This CDR3 contains 18 residues. CDR3 coding DNA: TGTGCCAGCACCCTAGGACTAGCTCGTAATAGAAACACCGGGGAGCTGTTTTTT. Its protein is CASTLGLARNRNTGELFF.

The chain employs TRBV7-3 and TRBJ1-2; 7 bases map to TRBD1. This CDR3 is 13 amino acids long. The trim removed 4 bases at V and 4 bases at J, leaving 3 bases unmatched. CDR1 is SGHTA and CDR2 is FQGTGA in the germline V gene. DNA for the CDR3: TGTGCCAGCAGCTCCGACAGGGTCTATGGCTACACCTTC. This sequence encodes CASSSDRVYGYTF.

This chain links TRBV2 with TRBJ1-5; 7 nucleotides agree with TRBD1. This CDR3 is built from 14 residues. Germline CDR1 SNHLY, CDR2 FYNNEI. Unmatched junction bases numbered 13, after V lost 10 bases and J lost 7 bases. The DNA of the CDR3 is TGTGCCACCGGACAGACAGGGACGGAGCAGCCCCAGCATTTT. Translation gives CATGQTGTEQPQHF.

This clone was picked up one time. This chain joins TRBV21-1 and TRBJ1-4. TRBV21-1 is labeled a pseudogene. This CDR3 region has 12 residues. The CDR3 is CASSKLYEKLFF. DNA for the CDR3: TGTGCCAGCAGCAAACTCTACGAAAAACTGTTTTTT.

This clone was picked up one time. A much larger clonotype is one base distant, so this may be a read error. The chain employs TRBV6-4 and TRBJ2-2; D is unresolved. Germline-derived CDR1 and CDR2 are MRHNA and SNTAGT. Trimming left V 4 bases short and J 1 base short, with 4 bases between. CDR3 size: 13 residues. In nucleotides, the CDR3 is TGTGCCAGCAGTGCAGGGAACACCGGGGAGCTGTTTTTT. It encodes CASSAGNTGELFF.

This chain joins TRBV7-2 and TRBJ2-1, with D maybe TRBD2 (5 bases). Looked up from germline, CDR1 is SGHTA and CDR2 is FQGNSA. The CDR3 loop spans 12 amino acids. V was clipped by 5 bases and J by 7 bases, with 9 bases between them. The CDR3 reads CASSATGNEQFF. CDR3 nucleotides: TGTGCCAGCAGCGCCACGGGGAATGAGCAGTTCTTC.

V usage is TRBV11-3 and J usage is TRBJ2-7; possible D gene TRBD2, 6 bases. This CDR3 has 15 amino acids. Germline CDR1 and CDR2: SGHNT and YENEEA. Trimming left V 2 bases short and J 3 bases short, with 14 bases between. The CDR3 loop is CASSLPRGLNYEQYF. For the CDR3, the DNA is TGTGCCAGCAGCTTACCGCGGGGCTTAAACTACGAGCAGTACTTC. The variable domain in full, completed from reference TRBV11-3 and TRBJ2-7, reads EAGVVQSPRYKIIEKKQPVAFWCNPISGHNTLYWYLQNLGQGPELLIRYENEEAVDDSQLPKDRFSAERLKGVDSTLKIQPAELGDSAVYLCASSLPRGLNYEQYFGPGTRLTVT.